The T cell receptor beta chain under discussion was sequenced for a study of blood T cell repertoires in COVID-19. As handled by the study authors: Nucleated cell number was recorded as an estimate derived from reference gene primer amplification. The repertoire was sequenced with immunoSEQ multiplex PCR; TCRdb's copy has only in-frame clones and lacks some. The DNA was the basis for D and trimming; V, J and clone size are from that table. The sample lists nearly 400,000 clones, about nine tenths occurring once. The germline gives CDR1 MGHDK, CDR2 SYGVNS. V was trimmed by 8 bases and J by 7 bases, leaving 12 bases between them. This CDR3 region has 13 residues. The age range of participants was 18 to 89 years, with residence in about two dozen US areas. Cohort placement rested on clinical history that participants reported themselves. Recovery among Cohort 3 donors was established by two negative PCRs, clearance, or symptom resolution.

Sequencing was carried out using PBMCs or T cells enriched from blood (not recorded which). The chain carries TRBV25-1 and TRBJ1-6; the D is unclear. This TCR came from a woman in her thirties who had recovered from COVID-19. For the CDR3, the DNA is TGTGCCAGCCTGGCGGGGTTAAATTCACCCCTCCACTTT. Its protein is CASLAGLNSPLHF.